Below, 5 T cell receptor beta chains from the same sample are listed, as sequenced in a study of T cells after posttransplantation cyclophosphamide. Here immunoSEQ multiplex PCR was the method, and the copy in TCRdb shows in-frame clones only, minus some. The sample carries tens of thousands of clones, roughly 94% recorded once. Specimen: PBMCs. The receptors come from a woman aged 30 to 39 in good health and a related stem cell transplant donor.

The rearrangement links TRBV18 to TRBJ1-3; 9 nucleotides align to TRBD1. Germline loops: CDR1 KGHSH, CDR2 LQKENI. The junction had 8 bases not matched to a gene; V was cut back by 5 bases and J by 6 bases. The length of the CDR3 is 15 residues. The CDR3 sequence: CASSTGTGSQNTIYF. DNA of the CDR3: TGTGCCAGCTCAACCGGGACAGGGTCGCAAAACACCATATATTTT.

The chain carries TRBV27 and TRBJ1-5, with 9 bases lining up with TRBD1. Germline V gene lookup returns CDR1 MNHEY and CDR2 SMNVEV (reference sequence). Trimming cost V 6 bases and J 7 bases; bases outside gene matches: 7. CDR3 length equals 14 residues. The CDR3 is CASSDTGGRQPQHF. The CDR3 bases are TGTGCCAGCAGCGATACAGGGGGCAGACAGCCCCAGCATTTT.

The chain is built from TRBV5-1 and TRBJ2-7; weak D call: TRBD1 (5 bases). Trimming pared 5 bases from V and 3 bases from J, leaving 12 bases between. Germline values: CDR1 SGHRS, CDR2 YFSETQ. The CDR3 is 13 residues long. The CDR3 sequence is CASSSGSSYEQYF. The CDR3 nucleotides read TGCGCCAGCAGTTCAGGGTCTAGCTACGAGCAGTACTTC.

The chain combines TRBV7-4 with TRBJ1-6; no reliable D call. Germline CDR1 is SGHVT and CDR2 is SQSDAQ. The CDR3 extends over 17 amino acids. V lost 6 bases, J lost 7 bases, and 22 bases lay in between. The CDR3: CASRKNRTGKENSPLHF. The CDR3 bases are TGTGCCAGCAGAAAGAACCGTACGGGGAAAGAAAATTCACCCCTCCACTTT.

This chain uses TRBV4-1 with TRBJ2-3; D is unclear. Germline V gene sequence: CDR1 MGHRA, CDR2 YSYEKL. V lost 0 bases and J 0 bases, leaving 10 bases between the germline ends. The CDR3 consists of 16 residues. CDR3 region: CASSQEYPDSTDTQYF. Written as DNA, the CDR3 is TGCGCCAGCAGCCAAGAGTATCCAGATAGCACAGATACGCAGTATTTT.